The 5 T cell receptor beta chains given below trace back to one sample, sequenced in a study of siplizumab effects on memory and regulatory T cells. Libraries were prepared by immunoSEQ multiplex PCR; TCRdb keeps only in-frame clonotypes and omits some of them. The data contain about 50,000 clones, 85% to 95% of them singletons. Input material: CD8+ T cells sorted from blood. The receptors come from a human donor in good health.

The chain uses TRBV5-1 and TRBJ2-1; no clear D. Trimming took off 1 base at V and 4 bases at J, with 12 bases between the two ends. The CDR3 loop spans 15 amino acids. Germline V gene lookup returns CDR1 SGHRS and CDR2 YFSETQ. The CDR3 DNA is TGCGCCAGCAGCTTGATAGGAAGATTGTACAATGAGCAGTTCTTC. It encodes CASSLIGRLYNEQFF.

The chain employs TRBV5-4 and TRBJ2-1, with D unclear. This CDR3 has 11 amino acids. Germline-derived CDR1 and CDR2 are SGHNT and YYREEE (reference sequence). V lost 0 bases to trimming and J lost 9 bases, with 4 bases between them. CDR3 DNA sequence: TGTGCCAGCAGCTTGGGGCGTGAGCAGTTCTTC. It encodes CASSLGREQFF.

This sequence joins TRBV14 and TRBJ2-3; 7 positions agree with TRBD2. The germline gives CDR1 SGHDN, CDR2 FVKESK. This CDR3 has 14 amino acids. The trim removed 2 bases at V and 4 bases at J, leaving 3 bases unmatched. CDR3 sequence reads: CASSQTGGADTQYF. The CDR3 DNA follows: TGTGCCAGCAGCCAAACGGGAGGCGCAGATACGCAGTATTTT.

The rearrangement uses TRBV7-9 and TRBJ1-1; D possibly corresponds to TRBD1 (6 bases). Germline V CDR1 and CDR2: SEHNR, FQNEAQ (reference sequence). The CDR3 runs to 14 residues. The V and J ends lost 5 bases and 1 base respectively, with 11 bases between them. The CDR3 is CASSRTESNTEAFF. The CDR3 region has the DNA TGTGCCAGCAGCAGGACAGAATCGAACACTGAAGCTTTCTTT.

The rearrangement joins TRBV5-5 to TRBJ2-7; a possible D gene is TRBD2 (6 bases). Germline CDR1 is SGHKS and CDR2 is YYEKEE (reference sequence). CDR3 length equals 14 residues. Deletions cut 2 bases from V and 4 bases from J, with 13 bases between. The CDR3 nucleotides are TGTGCCAGCAGCTTTAGGACTAATAATTACGAGCAGTACTTC. It codes for CASSFRTNNYEQYF. Together with reference TRBV5-5 and TRBJ2-7, the CDR3 gives the full variable domain: DAGVTQSPTHLIKTRGQQVTLRCSPISGHKSVSWYQQVLGQGPQFIFQYYEKEERGRGNFPDRFSARQFPNYSSELNVNALLLGDSALYLCASSFRTNNYEQYFGPGTRLTVT.